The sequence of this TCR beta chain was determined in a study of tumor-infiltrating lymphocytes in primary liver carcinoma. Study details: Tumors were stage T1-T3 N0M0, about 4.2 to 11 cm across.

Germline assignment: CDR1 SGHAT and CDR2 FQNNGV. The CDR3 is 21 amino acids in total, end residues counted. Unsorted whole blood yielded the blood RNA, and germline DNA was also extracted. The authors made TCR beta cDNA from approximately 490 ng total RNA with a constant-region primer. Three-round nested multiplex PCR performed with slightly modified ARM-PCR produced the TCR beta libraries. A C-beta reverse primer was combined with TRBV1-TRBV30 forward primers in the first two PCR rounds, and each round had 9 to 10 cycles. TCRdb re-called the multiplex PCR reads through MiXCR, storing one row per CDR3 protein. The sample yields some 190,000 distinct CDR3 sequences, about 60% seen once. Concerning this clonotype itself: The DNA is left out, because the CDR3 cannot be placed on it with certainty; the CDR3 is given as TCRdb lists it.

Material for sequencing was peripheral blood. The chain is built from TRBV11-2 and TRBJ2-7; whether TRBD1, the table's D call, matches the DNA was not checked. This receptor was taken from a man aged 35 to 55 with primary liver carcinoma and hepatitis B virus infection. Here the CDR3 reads CASSFYICSAFRGQGEKEQYF.